Listed here are 31 T cell receptor beta chains from one sample, sequenced in a study. TCRdb re-derived calls from the 5' RACE reads in MiXCR, one entry per CDR3 protein. The table lists 50,000 to 65,000 distinct CDR3 sequences, around 21% of them singletons, with roughly 3.2% in the top ten. The sorted Tregs were CD4+CD25+CD127-/low cells. The source material was tumor-infiltrating Tregs sorted from the breast tumor. The receptor set was obtained from a female donor with breast cancer.

This clonotype has ten or more counts. The CDR3 DNA follows: TGTGCCATCAGTGAGCCAAACTATGGCTACACCTTC. Translating it yields CAISEPNYGYTF. This chain uses TRBV10-3 with TRBJ1-2; D ambiguous. Trimming removed 2 bases at V and 2 bases at J, with 3 bases between. This CDR3 is 12 amino acids long. From germline, CDR1 is ENHRY and CDR2 SYGVKD.

The rearrangement joins TRBV18 to TRBJ1-1; D is unclear. CDR3 length equals 14 residues. Trimming took 2 bases from V and 1 from J, leaving 8 bases between them. In germline, CDR1 is KGHSH, CDR2 LQKENI. CDR3 sequence: CASSPRTTNTEAFF. Here the CDR3 DNA reads TGTGCCAGCTCACCAAGGACCACGAACACTGAAGCTTTCTTT.

Regarding this clonotype: A read error may be the cause here, since a much bigger clone is one base away. This sequence joins TRBV5-1 and TRBJ1-2; 8 nucleotides match TRBD1. The germline V gene has CDR1 SGHRS and CDR2 YFSETQ. CDR3 length: 15 amino acids. CDR3 DNA sequence: TGCGCCGGCAGCTTTACAGGGGGTCAGGACTATGGCTACACCTTC. Its translation is CAGSFTGGQDYGYTF.

The chain employs TRBV27 and TRBJ2-3; D remains ambiguous. Germline CDR1 and CDR2: MNHEY and SMNVEV (reference sequence). This CDR3 has 15 residues. Trimming shortened V by 2 bases and J by 2 bases, and 11 bases separated the two germline ends. The CDR3 region is CASSLRPLLTDTQYF. In DNA, the CDR3 is TGTGCCAGCAGTTTACGACCCCTCCTCACAGATACGCAGTATTTT.

On this clonotype: Germline and junction disagree at one end, which may indicate a read error. The chain carries TRBV5-1 and TRBJ2-4; D not resolved. The germline gives CDR1 SGHRS, CDR2 YFSETQ. This CDR3 has 18 amino acids. CDR3 nucleotide sequence: TGCGCCAGCAGCTTGAACGGTGTTCCTTCCTCAGCCGAAAACATTCAGTACTTC. Its protein product is CASSLNGVPSSAENIQYF.

This chain links TRBV6-6 with TRBJ1-1; 8 bases map to TRBD1. CDR3 length: 14 amino acids. V lost 6 bases, J lost 1 base, and 4 bases stayed unmatched. Germline V CDR1 and CDR2: MNHNY, SVGAGI (reference sequence). The CDR3 DNA reads as TGTGCCAGCAGGGGGACAGGTCAGAACACTGAAGCTTTCTTT. Protein: CASRGTGQNTEAFF.

On this clonotype itself: The junction does not match germline at one end; this may be a read error. The chain has TRBV20-1 and TRBJ2-7; tentatively, D is TRBD1 (5 bases). The CDR3 is 15 amino acids. Germline V gene data show CDR1 as DFQATT and CDR2 as SNEGSKA (reference sequence). The CDR3 DNA reads TGCAGTGTTCCAGGGCCCGCGACAAACTCCTACGAGCGGTACTTC. Translation: CSVPGPATNSYERYF.

The sample holds a few counts of this clonotype. This rearrangement joins TRBV19 to TRBJ2-7; 10 bases line up with TRBD1. The CDR3 totals 14 residues. V dropped 7 bases and J dropped 2; count of bases not matched to a gene: 5. Germline CDR1 is LNHDA and CDR2 is SQIVND (reference sequence). The CDR3 nucleotides are TGTGCCAGTAAATCCGGGACAGGGGCCTACGAGCAGTACTTC. Translating gives CASKSGTGAYEQYF.

In its sample, this clonotype was seen a few times. The chain joins TRBV7-9 to TRBJ2-1; weak D call: TRBD2 (7 bases). The germline gives CDR1 SEHNR, CDR2 FQNEAQ (reference sequence). This CDR3 is 14 amino acids long. The V and J ends lost 6 bases and 7 bases respectively, with 16 bases between them. The CDR3 reads CASRGGAEFNEQFF. The CDR3 DNA follows: TGTGCCAGCAGGGGGGGGGCAGAATTTAATGAGCAGTTCTTC.

The sample holds one count of this clonotype. The genes are TRBV9 and TRBJ2-3; D is unresolved. Trimming removed 4 bases at V and 6 bases at J, with 15 bases between. The length of the CDR3 is 14 residues. Germline V gene lookup returns CDR1 SGDLS and CDR2 YYNGEE. This chain's CDR3 is CASSLRRTGDTQYF. CDR3 bases: TGTGCCAGCAGCCTCCGACGAACCGGGGATACGCAGTATTTT.

A word on this clonotype: This may be a read error, as it is one base from a much larger clone. The CDR3 ends on some other residue instead of the conserved phenylalanine or tryptophan, so this is likely a read error. The chain carries TRBV5-1 and TRBJ2-3, with 7 bases aligning to TRBD2. CDR1 is SGHRS and CDR2 is YFSETQ in the germline V gene. The junction had 6 bases not matched to a gene; V was cut back by 3 bases and J by 2 bases. This CDR3 spans 15 amino acids. CDR3 loop: CASSSGTIDTDTQYS. DNA for the CDR3: TGCGCCAGCAGCTCCGGGACTATCGACACAGATACGCAGTATTCT.

This clonotype was detected only a few times. The rearrangement joins TRBV20-1 to TRBJ2-7; a weak D match, TRBD2 (5 bases). Germline loops: CDR1 DFQATT, CDR2 SNEGSKA (reference sequence). This CDR3 has 15 residues. Trimming stripped 0 bases from V and 1 base from J, with 13 bases between. The CDR3 DNA reads as TGCAGTGCTAGAGATGCCGGGGATCCTTCCTACGAGCAGTACTTC. This translates into CSARDAGDPSYEQYF.

This clonotype appeared a few times. The chain employs TRBV18 and TRBJ2-6; 7 positions agree with TRBD1. Germline V CDR1 and CDR2: KGHSH, LQKENI. The CDR3 loop spans 15 amino acids. Trimming took 6 bases from V and 4 from J; bases not matched to a gene: 6. CDR3 sequence: CASSLGGAGANVLTF. For the CDR3, the DNA is TGTGCCAGCTCTCTAGGGGGCGCCGGGGCCAACGTCCTGACTTTC.

The chain is built from TRBV19 and TRBJ1-1, with 7 bases that match TRBD1. The CDR3 runs 14 residues. The V gene's germline CDR1 is LNHDA and CDR2 SQIVND (reference sequence). V was clipped by 3 bases and J by 1 base; unmatched bases: 2. DNA of the CDR3: TGTGCCAGTAGTATGACAGGGAAGAACACTGAAGCTTTCTTT. It codes for CASSMTGKNTEAFF.

This clonotype was observed a few times. This sequence joins TRBV7-2 and TRBJ2-3; D not certain. The CDR3 is made up of 15 amino acids. The ends were cut back, 1 base at V and 2 bases at J, with 10 bases in the middle. Germline lookup yields CDR1 SGHTA and CDR2 FQGNSA. CDR3 coding DNA: TGTGCCAGCAGCTTAGATTACGGCACCACAGATACGCAGTATTTT. Its translation: CASSLDYGTTDTQYF.

Only a few counts were recorded for this clonotype. The V gene is TRBV9, the J gene TRBJ1-2; D unresolved. V was cut by 4 bases and J by 8 bases, with 12 bases left in between. CDR1 and CDR2 (germline): SGDLS, YYNGEE. CDR3 length: 12 residues. The CDR3 region is CASSRAGRGYTF. The CDR3 DNA reads TGTGCCAGCAGCCGGGCAGGACGAGGCTACACCTTC.

The CDR3 is CASSLDRWQIPSTDTQYF. The CDR3, as DNA: TGTGCCAGCAGCTTGGATCGTTGGCAGATCCCTAGCACAGATACGCAGTATTTT. The gene calls are TRBV5-4 and TRBJ2-3; D gene ambiguous. With 0 bases removed from V and 0 bases from J, the gap between germline ends came to 17 bases. Germline loops: CDR1 SGHNT, CDR2 YYREEE (reference sequence). This CDR3 spans 18 amino acids.

This clonotype was detected many times. This chain links TRBV12-3 or TRBV12-4 with TRBJ1-5; a possible D gene is TRBD1 (6 bases). The CDR3 loop spans 13 amino acids. Trimming took 5 bases from V and 4 from J, leaving 9 bases between them. CDR3 sequence reads: CASSAQGNQPQHF. For the CDR3, the DNA is TGTGCCAGCAGTGCCCAGGGGAATCAGCCCCAGCATTTT.

The table lists this clonotype with many counts. The J gene is TRBJ1-1, the V gene TRBV6-5; 7 bases are shared with TRBD1. Germline V gene sequence: CDR1 MNHEY, CDR2 SVGAGI. V lost 2 bases and J lost 1; bases outside the gene matches: 1. The CDR3 has 14 amino acids. CDR3 residues: CASSYRTGNTEAFF. The CDR3 DNA reads TGTGCCAGCAGTTACAGGACAGGGAACACTGAAGCTTTCTTT.

In this sample, this clonotype turned up a few times. The J gene is TRBJ2-1, the V gene TRBV18; 7 bases agree with TRBD2. Germline V gene sequence: CDR1 KGHSH, CDR2 LQKENI. The J segment lost 6 bases and the V segment lost 5 bases, leaving 7 bases of the junction unmatched. This CDR3 has 14 amino acids. CDR3 nucleotide sequence: TGTGCCAGCTCAGCGTTGGGGAGGGGCAATGAGCAGTTCTTC. Protein: CASSALGRGNEQFF.

The chain is built from TRBV12-3 or TRBV12-4 and TRBJ2-3, with 9 positions matching TRBD2. The junction had 9 bases not matched to a gene; V was cut back by 6 bases and J by 5 bases. The CDR3 runs to 15 residues. CDR3 coding DNA: TGTGCCAGCAGAATTAGCGGGAGCACGGGAGATACGCAGTATTTT. Its translation: CASRISGSTGDTQYF.

As regards this clonotype: One end of the junction varies from germline; a read error may be responsible. The chain recombines TRBV4-2 with TRBJ2-1, with 7 nucleotides matching TRBD2. The CDR3 length is 17 residues. Germline values: CDR1 LGHNA, CDR2 YNFKEQ. CDR3 nucleotide sequence: TGTGCCAGCAGCCAGGGAACGGGCGGGAGCTCCTGCAATGAGCAGTTCTTC. It is translated as CASSQGTGGSSCNEQFF.

The chain employs TRBV15 and TRBJ1-3; 7 nucleotides line up with TRBD1. The CDR3 extends over 16 amino acids. Germline values: CDR1 LNHNV, CDR2 YYDKDF (reference sequence). Trimming at V came to 4 bases and at J to 0 bases, leaving 6 bases not matched to a gene. The CDR3 region is CATSKRTGPSGNTIYF. The CDR3 coding sequence is TGTGCCACCAGCAAGAGGACAGGCCCCTCTGGAAACACCATATATTTT.

This clonotype occurred many times. J is TRBJ2-3 and V is TRBV6-5; 11 bases match TRBD2. V gave up 6 bases and J gave up 0 bases; unmatched junction bases: 11. Germline V gene data show CDR1 as MNHEY and CDR2 as SVGAGI. The CDR3 is made up of 18 amino acids. The CDR3 spells CASSPWASGGRSTDTQYF. DNA for the CDR3: TGTGCCAGCAGCCCTTGGGCTAGCGGGGGGCGAAGCACAGATACGCAGTATTTT.

In its sample, this clonotype was seen a few times. V gene TRBV10-3 combines with J gene TRBJ1-1; D not certain. The V gene lost 5 bases and the J gene lost 1 base, with 20 bases spanning the gap. The CDR3 is made up of 17 amino acids. Germline lookup yields CDR1 ENHRY and CDR2 SYGVKD. CDR3 in DNA: TGTGCCATCAGTCGGTCGGGATTGGGCTGGAAGAACACTGAAGCTTTCTTT. The encoded protein is CAISRSGLGWKNTEAFF.

A few counts support this clonotype. V gene TRBV9 combines with J gene TRBJ2-5; 7 bases fit TRBD2. The germline V gene encodes CDR1 SGDLS and CDR2 YYNGEE. Trimming removed 1 base from V and 2 bases from J; junction bases left unmatched: 5. CDR3 size: 15 residues. CDR3 sequence (DNA): TGTGCCAGCAGCGTAAGGGACTATCGACAAGAGACCCAGTACTTC. Protein: CASSVRDYRQETQYF. Supplemented by reference TRBV9 and TRBJ2-5, the full variable domain reads DSGVTQTPKHLITATGQRVTLRCSPRSGDLSVYWYQQSLDQGLQFLIQYYNGEERAKGNILERFSAQQFPDLHSELNLSSLELGDSALYFCASSVRDYRQETQYFGPGTRLLVL.

This clonotype was recorded a few times. This chain connects TRBV5-1 to TRBJ2-1, with 8 bases that match TRBD2. V trimming: 3 bases; J trimming: 8 bases; junction bases outside the gene matches: 16. Germline V gene data show CDR1 as SGHRS and CDR2 as YFSETQ. This CDR3 region has 17 residues. The CDR3 nucleotides read TGCGCCAGCAGCTCCTACTCAGCACCAGGGACTAGTCATGAGCAGTTCTTC. It specifies CASSSYSAPGTSHEQFF. The full variable domain, its missing parts supplied by reference TRBV5-1 and TRBJ2-1, is KAGVTQTPRYLIKTRGQQVTLSCSPISGHRSVSWYQQTPGQGLQFLFEYFSETQRNKGNFPGRFSGRQFSNSRSEMNVSTLELGDSALYLCASSSYSAPGTSHEQFFGPGTRLTVL.

This chain joins TRBV5-1 and TRBJ2-3; D may be TRBD1 or TRBD2 (5 bases each). Per germline, CDR1 SGHRS and CDR2 YFSETQ. Trimming took 0 bases from V and 1 from J, leaving 9 bases between them. The CDR3 runs 15 residues. CDR3 sequence: CASSLGQGGTDTQYF. For the CDR3, the DNA is TGCGCCAGCAGCTTGGGTCAGGGAGGCACAGATACGCAGTATTTT.

This clonotype was recorded once. A much larger clone lies one base from this, so it may be a read error. The chain links TRBV20-1 to TRBJ1-4; 8 bases map to TRBD1. CDR3 length equals 13 residues. Germline V CDR1 and CDR2: DFQATT, SNEGSKA (reference sequence). The CDR3 spells CSATTGGAEKLCF. CDR3 in DNA: TGCAGTGCTACCACAGGGGGGGCTGAAAAACTGTGTTTT.

The J gene is TRBJ2-7, the V gene TRBV9, with 10 bases matching TRBD1. The V gene's germline CDR1 is SGDLS and CDR2 YYNGEE. CDR3 length: 14 residues. Losses at the gene ends were 4 bases for V and 4 bases for J; bases not matched to a gene: 5. The CDR3 sequence is CASSPGQGWYEQYF. For the CDR3, the DNA is TGTGCCAGCAGCCCGGGACAGGGGTGGTACGAGCAGTACTTC.

This clonotype turned up a few times. The chain carries TRBV4-1 and TRBJ1-2; D gene unclear. CDR3 size: 14 residues. The ends were cut back, 1 base at V and 0 bases at J, with 6 bases in the middle. Germline loops: CDR1 MGHRA, CDR2 YSYEKL. CDR3 nucleotide sequence: TGCGCCAGCAGCCAAGCGTTCGCTAACTATGGCTACACCTTC. Translated, it gives CASSQAFANYGYTF.